This T cell receptor (beta chain) came from a study of control samples from healthy donors and cancer patients. Produced via immunoSEQ multiplex PCR; TCRdb's table is partial and in-frame only. The data show approximately 84,000 clones, 91% seen once. The CDR3 consists of 13 residues. Germline V gene sequence: CDR1 GTSNPN, CDR2 SVGIG (reference sequence). V lost 3 bases to trimming and J lost 8 bases, with 11 bases between them. The chain couples TRBV30 to TRBJ1-6; D not certain. Sequencing used blood. The sequence was obtained from a man younger than 40 in good health. The CDR3, as DNA: TGTGCCTGGAGGGTTCTCCTCGATTCACCCCTCCACTTT. Protein product: CAWRVLLDSPLHF.